This TCR beta chain was sequenced in a study of CD8+CD57+ T cells in acquired aplastic anemia. Looking at the study overall: Quantities of DNA derived from sorted CD4+ and CD8+ cells averaged approximately 3.3 ug. There were some 9.8 million reads, on average, for CD4+ cells from healthy donors. Findings and limits, study-wide: Overlapping CD8+ CDR3 repertoires of patients and controls contained under 35 shared sequences. Between patients and controls, CD8+ Simpson's diversity did not vary significantly.

The CDR3 is 18 residues long. V gave up 2 bases and J gave up 2 bases; unmatched junction bases: 14. The germline V gene encodes CDR1 KGHSH and CDR2 LQKENI. Genomic DNA templated the TCR beta VDJ and CDR3 profiling. MiXCR was run by TCRdb on the reads, yielding one entry per CDR3 protein. The table shows about 180,000 distinct CDR3 sequences, with under 55% occurring only once. This clonotype appeared a few times. Its specificity is not known. Source material: sorted CD4+, CD8+, or CD8+CD57+ T cells (not recorded which) from PBMCs. The receptor was isolated from a human donor in good health. The chain carries TRBV18 and TRBJ2-7; the match to TRBD2 covers 8 bases. Written as DNA, the CDR3 is TGTGCCAGCTCACCAACTATTAGCGGGAAGGGAAACACCTACGAGCAGTACTTC. Its translation is CASSPTISGKGNTYEQYF.